These 25 T cell receptor beta chains share one sample of origin, sequenced in a study of OX40 agonist ivuxolimab in advanced cancers. Generated by immunoSEQ multiplex PCR, the TCRdb table keeps only in-frame clones and is missing some. The sample has tens of thousands of clones, 94% seen once. The starting material was CD4+ or CD8+ T cells sorted from blood, obtained in a trial of the OX40 agonist ivuxolimab. The receptors shown here come from an adult with an advanced solid tumor such as melanoma, head and neck, liver or kidney cancer.

The chain has TRBV29-1 and TRBJ2-7; 7 nucleotides match TRBD1. Germline V gives CDR1 SQVTM, CDR2 ANQGSEA. This CDR3 spans 13 amino acids. With V trimmed by 6 bases and J by 5 bases, 10 bases remained unmatched. CDR3 sequence reads: CSVIDREIHEQYF. DNA of the CDR3: TGCAGCGTAATAGACAGGGAAATCCACGAGCAGTACTTC.

The chain combines TRBV29-1 with TRBJ1-1, with 10 bases lining up with TRBD1. The CDR3 sequence is 15 residues long. CDR1 is SQVTM, CDR2 ANQGSEA, per germline. Trimming cost V 6 bases and J 1 base; bases outside gene matches: 8. CDR3 loop: CSVPGQGFGNTEAFF. The CDR3 DNA is TGCAGCGTACCGGGACAGGGGTTTGGGAACACTGAAGCTTTCTTT.

This chain uses TRBV4-3 with TRBJ2-7, with TRBD2 matching 8 bases. V dropped 1 base and J dropped 1; count of bases not matched to a gene: 6. The CDR3 contains 16 residues. The germline V gene has CDR1 LGHNA and CDR2 YSLEER. CDR3 protein: CASSQGASGPSYEQYF. Written as DNA, the CDR3 is TGCGCCAGCAGCCAAGGTGCTAGCGGGCCTTCCTACGAGCAGTACTTC.

V gene TRBV6-1 combines with J gene TRBJ1-1, with unresolved D. With 3 bases removed from V and 8 bases from J, the gap between germline ends came to 10 bases. Germline V gene data show CDR1 as MNHNS and CDR2 as SASEGT. The CDR3 spans 12 residues. Written as DNA, the CDR3 is TGTGCCAGCAGTGAGAACCCACTGGAAGCTTTCTTT. Its translation is CASSENPLEAFF.

This clone was recorded once. V usage is TRBV4-3 and J usage is TRBJ2-1, with D possibly being TRBD2 (6 bases). Germline lookup yields CDR1 LGHNA and CDR2 YSLEER. V lost 3 bases and J lost 6, with 18 bases in between. The CDR3 is 16 residues long. The CDR3 is CASSQLMAGPINEQFF. CDR3 sequence (DNA): TGCGCCAGCAGCCAGTTGATGGCGGGGCCTATCAATGAGCAGTTCTTC.

The rearrangement uses TRBV18 and TRBJ2-5; D is possibly TRBD1 or TRBD2 (5 bases each). The V end was cut by 0 bases, the J end by 5 bases, with 16 bases between. The CDR3 is made up of 16 amino acids. From germline, CDR1 is KGHSH and CDR2 LQKENI. The CDR3 here is CASSPPVSLEGETQYF. CDR3 nucleotide sequence: TGTGCCAGCTCACCACCGGTATCCCTTGAGGGGGAGACCCAGTACTTC.

J is TRBJ1-2 and V is TRBV6-5; TRBD1 might be the D (6 bases). The CDR3 is made up of 16 amino acids. The V gene's germline CDR1 is MNHEY and CDR2 SVGAGI. With 0 bases removed from V and 2 bases from J, the gap between germline ends came to 13 bases. The DNA for the CDR3 is TGTGCCAGCAGTTACTCGTCAGGGGCGTTCAACTATGGCTACACCTTC. Amino acids: CASSYSSGAFNYGYTF.

This rearrangement joins TRBV29-1 to TRBJ2-1, with D possibly TRBD2 on 5 matching bases. The CDR3 contains 14 residues. V was trimmed by 1 base and J by 4 bases, leaving 11 bases between them. Germline V CDR1 and CDR2: SQVTM, ANQGSEA. DNA for the CDR3: TGCAGCGTTGAAGGGGTGGGAGAATACAATGAGCAGTTCTTC. Its protein product is CSVEGVGEYNEQFF.

The chain uses TRBV7-9 and TRBJ2-3; D is ambiguous. V was pared by 1 base and J by 2 bases, with 10 bases between. The CDR3 runs to 15 residues. Germline CDR1 reads SEHNR; CDR2 reads FQNEAQ (reference sequence). The CDR3 reads CASSLGVMYTDTQYF. CDR3 sequence (DNA): TGTGCCAGCAGCTTAGGGGTGATGTACACAGATACGCAGTATTTT.

The chain joins TRBV7-9 to TRBJ2-7, with 13 bases aligning to TRBD2. V lost 5 bases to trimming and J lost 4 bases; unmatched junction nucleotides: 5. The CDR3 covers 15 residues. Germline CDR1 reads SEHNR; CDR2 reads FQNEAQ (reference sequence). The CDR3 sequence: CASSRTSGSLYEQYF. CDR3 sequence (DNA): TGTGCCAGCAGCCGGACTAGCGGGAGCCTTTACGAGCAGTACTTC.

V and J are TRBV5-6 and TRBJ2-7; a possible D gene is TRBD2 (6 bases). V lost 2 bases and J 7 bases, leaving 7 bases between the germline ends. Germline V lookup: CDR1 SGHDT, CDR2 YYEEEE. The CDR3 covers 11 residues. This CDR3 is CASSFAGEQYF. CDR3 nucleotide sequence: TGTGCCAGCAGCTTCGCGGGGGAGCAGTACTTC.

The chain recombines TRBV30 with TRBJ2-7, with TRBD1 as a possible D gene (5 bases). Germline CDR1 GTSNPN, CDR2 SVGIG (reference sequence). The CDR3 is 14 residues long. V lost 2 bases to trimming and J lost 2 bases, with 13 bases between them. For the CDR3, the DNA is TGTGCCTGGAGTATTCAGGGCCTCCCCTACGAGCAGTACTTC. Protein: CAWSIQGLPYEQYF. Variable domain in full (rest from reference TRBV30 and TRBJ2-7): SQTIHQWPATLVQPVGSPLSLECTVEGTSNPNLYWYRQAAGRGLQLLFYSVGIGQISSEVPQNLSASRPQDRQFILSSKKLLLSDSGFYLCAWSIQGLPYEQYFGPGTRLTVT.

This clone was counted once. This chain connects TRBV5-5 to TRBJ2-1, with 11 bases that match TRBD1. Germline CDR1 is SGHKS and CDR2 is YYEKEE (reference sequence). The J segment lost 7 bases and the V segment lost 4 bases, leaving 10 bases of the junction unmatched. This CDR3 comprises 16 residues. The CDR3 DNA reads as TGTGCCAGCAGCATTGCGGACAGGGGGCTGTCTAATGAGCAGTTCTTC. The encoded protein is CASSIADRGLSNEQFF.

The rearrangement uses TRBV4-3 and TRBJ1-4; D is unresolved. The CDR3 has 12 residues. V was pared by 8 bases and J by 5 bases, with 9 bases between. Germline V gives CDR1 LGHNA, CDR2 YSLEER. The CDR3 DNA sequence: TGCGCCAGCGGGCCCGCGAATGAAAAACTGTTTTTT. It yields the protein CASGPANEKLFF.

J is TRBJ1-2 and V is TRBV23-1; D is possibly TRBD1 (6 bases). TRBV23-1 has ORF status, its function being uncertain. The CDR3 loop spans 19 amino acids. V lost 7 bases, J lost 0 bases, and 27 bases lay in between. CDR3 sequence (DNA): TGCGCCAGCACCCCTCATTTCTACCTCGGGACACCCACTAACTATGGCTACACCTTC. The encoded protein is CASTPHFYLGTPTNYGYTF.

J is TRBJ2-2 and V is TRBV7-9; D is unclear. The CDR3 length is 14 residues. V was pared by 2 bases and J by 6 bases, with 10 bases between. Germline V lookup: CDR1 SEHNR, CDR2 FQNEAQ (reference sequence). The CDR3 nucleotides read TGTGCCAGCAGCTTAACTAATTGGGCCGGGGAGCTGTTTTTT. It is translated as CASSLTNWAGELFF.

There are a few counts of this clone. The chain has TRBV6-4 and TRBJ2-1, with TRBD2 matching over 10 bases. Looked up from germline, CDR1 is MRHNA and CDR2 is SNTAGT. V shed 4 bases, J shed 0 bases, and the junction held 0 bases outside the gene matches. This CDR3 has 15 residues. CDR3 coding DNA: TGTGCCAGCAGTGGGACTAGCGGCTCCTACAATGAGCAGTTCTTC. This gives the protein CASSGTSGSYNEQFF.

The CDR3 coding sequence is TGTGCCAGCGCCCTTAATAGGGGCAGCTTATATGGCTACACCTTC. Translation: CASALNRGSLYGYTF. The gene calls are TRBV27 and TRBJ1-2; perhaps TRBD1 as D (5 bases). Per germline, CDR1 MNHEY and CDR2 SMNVEV (reference sequence). Trimming pared 8 bases from V and 5 bases from J, leaving 21 bases between. The CDR3 is made up of 15 amino acids.

The chain employs TRBV27 and TRBJ2-7; 8 nucleotides line up with TRBD2. The CDR3 is 14 residues long. V was pared by 3 bases and J by 6 bases, with 7 bases of the junction left unmatched. Germline V gene lookup returns CDR1 MNHEY and CDR2 SMNVEV (reference sequence). The CDR3 DNA is TGTGCCAGCAGTTTCCTCGGGACTAGTTCCGAGCAGTACTTC. This encodes CASSFLGTSSEQYF.

The genes are TRBV4-1 and TRBJ1-1; perhaps TRBD1 as D (5 bases). The CDR3 consists of 16 residues. Germline assignment: CDR1 MGHRA and CDR2 YSYEKL. V lost 1 base and J 1 base, leaving 13 bases between the germline ends. CDR3 in DNA: TGCGCCAGCAGCCAAGTTGGACACTCGTCGAACACTGAAGCTTTCTTT. As protein: CASSQVGHSSNTEAFF.

The chain couples TRBV5-1 to TRBJ2-3; D remains ambiguous. CDR3 length equals 12 residues. The germline CDR1 and CDR2 sequences are SGHRS and YFSETQ. Trimming removed 4 bases from V and 1 base from J, with 4 bases in between. The CDR3 coding sequence is TGCGCCAGCAGCCCAGGCACAGATACGCAGTATTTT. This codes for CASSPGTDTQYF.

The CDR3 region has the DNA TGTGCCAGAAGCGGACTAGCGGGCAACTCCTACAATGAGCAGTTCTTC. Amino acid sequence: CARSGLAGNSYNEQFF. The chain recombines TRBV5-3 with TRBJ2-1, with 11 bases aligning to TRBD2. TRBV5-3 is labeled an ORF, and its function is uncertain. The CDR3 sequence is 16 residues long. The J segment lost 0 bases and the V segment lost 4 bases, leaving 3 bases of the junction unmatched.

This rearrangement joins TRBV5-6 to TRBJ2-7, with 11 bases identical to TRBD1. CDR1 and CDR2 (germline): SGHDT, YYEEEE. This CDR3 has 15 amino acids. J gave up 2 bases and V 3 bases, and 4 bases lay outside the gene matches. The chain's CDR3 is CASSSPGQGAYEQYF. The CDR3 DNA is TGTGCCAGCAGCTCACCGGGACAGGGGGCCTACGAGCAGTACTTC.

The chain uses TRBV7-3 and TRBJ2-7; 10 nucleotides match TRBD2. The CDR3 contains 13 residues. In germline, CDR1 is SGHTA, CDR2 FQGTGA. With V trimmed by 11 bases and J by 0 bases, 4 bases remained unmatched. CDR3 amino acids: CASAGGPSYEQYF. As DNA, the CDR3 is TGTGCCTCAGCGGGAGGGCCCTCCTACGAGCAGTACTTC.

The CDR3 here is CASSSAQGAGETQYF. DNA for the CDR3: TGTGCCAGCAGCTCGGCGCAGGGGGCAGGAGAGACCCAGTACTTC. The rearrangement uses TRBV7-9 and TRBJ2-5; the match to TRBD1 covers 8 bases. The CDR3 length is 15 residues. V shed 4 bases, J shed 4 bases, and the junction held 8 bases outside the gene matches. The germline V gene has CDR1 SEHNR and CDR2 FQNEAQ (reference sequence).